The T cell receptor (beta chain) under discussion was sequenced for a study of T-cell reconstitution after alpha-beta-depleted transplantation in children. Preparing the TCRbeta library involved the use of unique molecular identifiers. Each CDR3 protein gets one entry after TCRdb re-called the PCR reads with MiXCR. The sample yields 250,000 to 300,000 distinct CDR3 sequences, approximately 7.3% seen once. Study results and caveats: Approximately two months post-transplant, alpha-beta T cells reportedly originated from several hundred expanded graft clones. Once a year had passed after transplant, T-cell counts and diversity came mostly from newly produced T cells.

The table lists this clonotype with many counts. Its matching antigen is unknown. The V and J ends lost 4 bases and 4 bases, in that order; junction bases with no gene match: 10. This CDR3 contains 16 residues. Germline loops: CDR1 LGHNA, CDR2 YNFKEQ. This TCR was sampled from a female patient between 2 and 15 years old who had a stem cell transplant for Fanconi anemia, so the T cells may come from the graft donor. This specimen was peripheral blood, taken 360 days after TCRalphabeta/CD19-depleted stem cell transplant. V and J are TRBV4-2 and TRBJ1-3; 7 bases are shared with TRBD1. The CDR3 loop is CASSLGTEPVGNTIYF. CDR3 nucleotides: TGTGCCAGCAGCCTTGGGACAGAGCCGGTCGGAAACACCATATATTTT.